This T cell receptor (beta chain) was retrieved from a study of shared clonotypes between healthy human individuals. Study conclusions and caveats: Collection of samples was limited to blood; tissue repertoires likely differ. Large depth notwithstanding, sorted-subset sequencing proved incomplete by rarefaction.

The repertoire was sequenced with immunoSEQ multiplex PCR; TCRdb's copy has only in-frame clones and lacks some. The sample includes around 1.1 million clones, 60% to 85% of them seen just once. CDR1 SGHRS and CDR2 YFSETQ come from the germline V gene. The CDR3 covers 13 residues. Trimming pared 5 bases from V and 1 base from J, leaving 10 bases between. With respect to this clone: Its cognate antigen is unknown.

Sequencing was carried out using memory CD4+ T cells from PBMCs. Subset of the sample: CD45RA-negative fraction. The source is a man aged 18 to 30 in good health. Some clones in this sample may be carry-over from other donors' samples. The gene calls are TRBV5-1 and TRBJ2-7; D unresolved. Written as DNA, the CDR3 is TGCGCCAGCAGTGCGGCCTGGTCCTACGAGCAGTACTTC. Protein sequence: CASSAAWSYEQYF.